These T cell receptor beta chains were read from a single sample in a study of T cell responses to AZD1222 COVID-19 vaccine. Data came from immunoSEQ multiplex PCR; TCRdb stores just in-frame clones and leaves some out. The data show about 130,000 clones, with 88% seen just once and approximately 18% held by the top ten. The sample consisted of peripheral blood, taken on day 0 of MenACWY control vaccination. All receptors derive from an adult in good health. CDR3s include the opening cysteine and the closing phenylalanine or tryptophan.

TRBJ1-5,TRBV6-2/TRBV6-3,15,CASSSTGAYNQPQHF
TRBJ2-2,TRBV9,14,CASSAVLGTGELFF
TRBJ1-2,TRBV6-5,13,CASSYTPGYGYTF
TRBJ2-1,TRBV4-1,19,CASSQRRVLAESAHNEQFF
TRBJ1-1,TRBV6-6,13,CASTLHLNTEAFF
TRBJ2-3,TRBV7-2,15,CASSLLSGRVDTQYF
TRBJ1-5,TRBV2,16,CASSGAGGFSNQPQHF
TRBJ1-2,TRBV28,12,CASSLSGGGYTF
TRBJ2-4,TRBV7-9,16,CASSSGVRLAKNIQYF
TRBJ2-7,TRBV28,16,CASYEAGVTSSYEQYF
TRBJ2-7,TRBV19,12,CASSNFFHEQYF
TRBJ1-2,TRBV30,15,CAWSVLRTGGYGYTF
TRBJ2-1,TRBV11-2,15,CASSLVTSGNNEQFF
TRBJ2-2,TRBV7-7,19,CASSLVAPTDRFNTGELFF
TRBJ2-7,TRBV6-5,16,CASSSDTSGRPYEQYF
TRBJ2-3,TRBV5-1,14,CASSLAQRRDTQYF
TRBJ2-7,TRBV2,17,CASSERRRDRGLLEQYF
TRBJ2-5,TRBV3-1/TRBV3-2,15,CASSQDQGVKETQYF
TRBJ2-2,TRBV4-1,12,CASSRNTGELFF
TRBJ1-2,TRBV6-5,14,CASSTGPDNYGYTF
TRBJ1-4,TRBV19,14,CASSIIAGGEKLFF
TRBJ2-1,TRBV19,16,CASSITARGLYNEQFF
TRBJ2-1,TRBV9,16,CASSGVTSGAYNEQFF
TRBJ1-5,TRBV15,12,CATSTTVGPQHF
TRBJ2-1,TRBV4-2,12,CASRSSGNEQFF
TRBJ1-4,TRBV5-1,16,CASSLRALGTNEKLFF
TRBJ2-1,TRBV11-2,19,CASSSPGLARKPGDNEQFF
TRBJ2-7,TRBV6-5,14,CASSSPGTSYEQYF
TRBJ2-2,TRBV21-1,15,CASSTTGTGAGELFF
TRBJ1-6,TRBV10-1,14,CASSESTRGGTLHF
TRBJ1-2,TRBV3-1/TRBV3-2,16,CASSNLGTGTGYGYTF
TRBJ2-7,TRBV27,13,CASGRDIVYEQYF